Listed here are 26 T cell receptor beta chains from one sample, sequenced in a study of spatial heterogeneity in lung cancer. TCRdb re-called the 5' RACE reads with MiXCR, one entry per CDR3 protein. The sample includes more than 65,000 distinct CDR3 sequences, around an eighth of them seen just once. This sample's time point: sample taken at primary tumor resection. No cell sorting; template was whole RNA from tumor, lung tissue or PBMC. Source: PBMCs, taken at surgery. The receptors shown here come from a male donor with early-stage non-small cell lung cancer.

This clonotype has only a few counts. The chain joins TRBV2 to TRBJ2-1; 11 bases agree with TRBD2. CDR1 SNHLY and CDR2 FYNNEI come from the germline V gene. This CDR3 has 14 residues. Trimming at V came to 7 bases and at J to 6 bases, leaving 5 bases not matched to a gene. The CDR3 bases are TGTGCCAGCATTGGACTAGCGGGTCTCAATGAGCAGTTCTTC. Translating gives CASIGLAGLNEQFF. Supplemented by reference TRBV2 and TRBJ2-1, the full variable domain reads EPEVTQTPSHQVTQMGQEVILRCVPISNHLYFYWYRQILGQKVEFLVSFYNNEISEKSEIFDDQFSVERPDGSNFTLKIRSTKLEDSAMYFCASIGLAGLNEQFFGPGTRLTVL.

This chain connects TRBV5-1 to TRBJ2-4; unclear D gene. In germline, CDR1 is SGHRS, CDR2 YFSETQ. The V end was cut by 0 bases, the J end by 7 bases, with 8 bases between. The CDR3 length is 13 residues. CDR3 region: CASSLAPDNIQYF. The CDR3 bases are TGCGCCAGCAGCTTGGCCCCGGACAACATTCAGTACTTC.

This clonotype occurred a few times. J is TRBJ2-3 and V is TRBV29-1; D is perhaps TRBD1 or TRBD2 (6 bases each). Germline assignment: CDR1 SQVTM and CDR2 ANQGSEA. Trimming left V 5 bases short and J 7 bases short, with 13 bases between. CDR3 length equals 12 residues. The CDR3 DNA follows: TGCAGCGTTTCTACGGGGGCAAATACGCAGTATTTT. Protein product: CSVSTGANTQYF.

A few counts support this clonotype. V is TRBV29-1 and J is TRBJ2-1, with 7 bases aligning to TRBD1. With 6 bases clipped from V and 4 bases from J, the junction kept 9 bases outside the gene matches. CDR3 length equals 14 residues. The germline V gene encodes CDR1 SQVTM and CDR2 ANQGSEA. The CDR3 nucleotides are TGCAGCGTCGACGGGACAGAGCTTTACAATGAGCAGTTCTTC. This gives the protein CSVDGTELYNEQFF.

In this sample, this clonotype turned up a few times. The chain employs TRBV30 and TRBJ2-7; a possible D gene is TRBD1 (6 bases). V shed 7 bases and J shed 1 base, with 14 bases lying between them. The germline CDR1 and CDR2 sequences are GTSNPN and SVGIG (reference sequence). The CDR3 sequence is 13 residues long. The CDR3 coding sequence is TGTGCCTACAGGGTTGGGGCGTCCTACGAGCAGTACTTC. Residues: CAYRVGASYEQYF.

This clonotype was detected a few times. V usage is TRBV5-1 and J usage is TRBJ2-5, with 12 bases fitting TRBD2. V lost 4 bases, J lost 5 bases, and 12 bases stayed unmatched. The CDR3 has 17 amino acids. Germline V lookup: CDR1 SGHRS, CDR2 YFSETQ. The CDR3 here is CASSPRTSGKLGETQYF. DNA for the CDR3: TGCGCCAGCAGCCCCCGGACTAGCGGGAAGCTGGGGGAGACCCAGTACTTC. The full variable domain, completed using reference TRBV5-1 and TRBJ2-5, is KAGVTQTPRYLIKTRGQQVTLSCSPISGHRSVSWYQQTPGQGLQFLFEYFSETQRNKGNFPGRFSGRQFSNSRSEMNVSTLELGDSALYLCASSPRTSGKLGETQYFGPGTRLLVL.

This clonotype showed up just a few times. The chain carries TRBV7-6 and TRBJ2-5; no definite D call. Germline V gene lookup returns CDR1 SGHVS and CDR2 FNYEAQ. V lost 5 bases to trimming and J lost 1 base, with 11 bases between them. CDR3 length: 14 residues. The CDR3 DNA reads TGTGCCAGCAGCCAGTCCAGTGGCCAAGAGACCCAGTACTTC. Residues: CASSQSSGQETQYF. Together with reference TRBV7-6 and TRBJ2-5, the CDR3 gives the full variable domain: GAGVSQSPRYKVTKRGQDVALRCDPISGHVSLYWYRQALGQGPEFLTYFNYEAQQDKSGLPNDRFSAERPEGSISTLTIQRTEQRDSAMYRCASSQSSGQETQYFGPGTRLLVL.

The chain employs TRBV12-3 or TRBV12-4 and TRBJ2-2; 14 bases map to TRBD2. This CDR3 is 17 amino acids long. With V trimmed by 6 bases and J by 4 bases, 7 bases remained unmatched. The CDR3 is CASSPGLAGVRTGELFF. DNA of the CDR3: TGTGCCAGCAGCCCGGGACTAGCGGGGGTGCGCACCGGGGAGCTGTTTTTT.

J is TRBJ2-5 and V is TRBV20-1, with 7 bases fitting TRBD1. The CDR3 spans 16 residues. Germline V gives CDR1 DFQATT, CDR2 SNEGSKA (reference sequence). J was trimmed by 2 bases and V by 2 bases; bases with no gene match: 11. The CDR3 sequence is CSARPSLGTVQETQYF. The CDR3, as DNA: TGCAGTGCTAGACCAAGCCTGGGGACAGTGCAAGAGACCCAGTACTTC.

The chain combines TRBV5-1 with TRBJ1-5, with D hard to call. Between the trimmed V and J ends, which lost 7 bases and 2 bases, there was a span of 16 bases. The germline V gene has CDR1 SGHRS and CDR2 YFSETQ. The CDR3 is 15 amino acids. The CDR3 protein is CASSLSEGRNQPQHF. Here the CDR3 DNA reads TGCGCCAGCTCCCTATCGGAAGGACGCAATCAGCCCCAGCATTTT.

The sample holds many counts of this clonotype. The chain couples TRBV7-3 to TRBJ2-5, with 12 nucleotides matching TRBD2. The CDR3 consists of 16 residues. Trimming removed 0 bases from V and 2 bases from J; junction bases left unmatched: 1. Germline V gives CDR1 SGHTA, CDR2 FQGTGA. In DNA, the CDR3 is TGTGCCAGCAGCTTAACCGGGACTAGCGGGCAAGAGACCCAGTACTTC. This gives the protein CASSLTGTSGQETQYF.

This chain joins TRBV27 and TRBJ2-3; D not resolved. V dropped 4 bases and J dropped 4 bases, with 12 bases sitting between them. CDR1 and CDR2 (germline): MNHEY, SMNVEV (reference sequence). The CDR3 extends over 14 amino acids. CDR3: CASSWATTPDTQYF. The DNA for the CDR3 is TGTGCCAGCAGTTGGGCGACCACCCCAGATACGCAGTATTTT.

J is TRBJ1-5 and V is TRBV3-1; D remains ambiguous. Germline lookup yields CDR1 LGHDT and CDR2 YNNKEL (reference sequence). V was trimmed by 4 bases and J by 3 bases, leaving 13 bases between them. The CDR3 runs 15 residues. The CDR3 reads CASSPSVGDNQPQHF. CDR3 DNA: TGTGCCAGCAGCCCCTCAGTCGGGGACAATCAGCCCCAGCATTTT.

With regard to this clonotype: One end of the junction varies from germline; a read error may be responsible. The CDR3 coding sequence is TGCAGCGTTGGCGGACAGTGGAACGCCGGGGAGCTGTTTTTT. This translates into CSVGGQWNAGELFF. The chain couples TRBV29-1 to TRBJ2-2, with D maybe TRBD1 (6 bases). The CDR3 length is 14 residues. Germline loops: CDR1 SQVTM, CDR2 ANQGSEA.

This clonotype was seen many times. The rearrangement uses TRBV20-1 and TRBJ2-2, with 9 nucleotides matching TRBD1. V shed 6 bases and J 5 bases; nucleotides not matched to a gene: 7. Germline CDR1 is DFQATT and CDR2 is SNEGSKA (reference sequence). The CDR3 is 14 amino acids. CDR3 sequence (DNA): TGCAGTGCCCTTACAGGGGGCTCTACCGGGGAGCTGTTTTTT. Translating gives CSALTGGSTGELFF.

This chain joins TRBV5-1 and TRBJ1-2; tentative D call: TRBD1 (5 bases). CDR1 is SGHRS and CDR2 is YFSETQ in the germline V gene. V lost 0 bases and J lost 6, with 15 bases in between. The CDR3 length is 15 residues. CDR3 nucleotide sequence: TGCGCCAGCAGCTTGGCAGGAGGGGAAGAAGATGGCTACACCTTC. Protein product: CASSLAGGEEDGYTF.

This sequence joins TRBV3-1 and TRBJ2-2, with D unresolved. Per the germline V gene, CDR1 is LGHDT and CDR2 is YNNKEL (reference sequence). The CDR3 loop spans 15 amino acids. V dropped 4 bases and J dropped 6 bases, with 15 bases sitting between them. Here the CDR3 DNA reads TGTGCCAGCAGCCCCCCCACTCCCGAGGCCGGGGAGCTGTTTTTT. Translated: CASSPPTPEAGELFF. Complete variable domain (other parts from reference TRBV3-1 and TRBJ2-2): DTAVSQTPKYLVTQMGNDKSIKCEQNLGHDTMYWYKQDSKKFLKIMFSYNNKELIINETVPNRFSPKSPDKAHLNLHINSLELGDSAVYFCASSPPTPEAGELFFGEGSRLTVL.

This chain connects TRBV3-1 to TRBJ1-1; TRBD1 matches at 7 bases. V trimming: 5 bases; J trimming: 0 bases; junction bases outside the gene matches: 6. Per the germline V gene, CDR1 is LGHDT and CDR2 is YNNKEL (reference sequence). CDR3 length equals 15 residues. CDR3 amino acids: CASSSQDRMNTEAFF. In nucleotides, the CDR3 is TGTGCCAGCAGCTCCCAGGACAGGATGAACACTGAAGCTTTCTTT.

This clonotype came up a few times. J is TRBJ2-1 and V is TRBV5-1; TRBD2 matches 13 bases. Trimming took 0 bases from V and 7 from J; bases not matched to a gene: 4. The germline V gene has CDR1 SGHRS and CDR2 YFSETQ. The CDR3 contains 16 residues. The CDR3 here is CASSLDGTSGVNEQFF. For the CDR3, the DNA is TGCGCCAGCAGCTTGGATGGGACTAGCGGGGTAAATGAGCAGTTCTTC.

The rearrangement uses TRBV7-3 and TRBJ2-1; possibly TRBD2 for D (6 bases). The CDR3 consists of 13 residues. CDR1 is SGHTA and CDR2 is FQGTGA in the germline V gene. V lost 5 bases to trimming and J lost 5 bases, with 10 bases between them. The CDR3 reads CASSTGVHNEQFF. Here the CDR3 DNA reads TGTGCCAGCAGCACGGGGGTTCACAATGAGCAGTTCTTC.

This sequence joins TRBV9 and TRBJ2-7; D is possibly TRBD2 (6 bases). Germline V gene data show CDR1 as SGDLS and CDR2 as YYNGEE. The CDR3 totals 14 residues. V shed 3 bases and J shed 4 bases, with 14 bases lying between them. CDR3 loop: CASSARDSTYEQYF. In DNA, the CDR3 is TGTGCCAGCAGCGCCCGGGACTCCACTTACGAGCAGTACTTC.

The chain recombines TRBV24-1 with TRBJ2-1, with 8 bases that match TRBD2. Germline V CDR1 and CDR2: KGHDR, SFDVKD. There are 17 residues in the CDR3. Losses at the gene ends were 2 bases for V and 3 bases for J; bases not matched to a gene: 8. The CDR3 DNA sequence: TGTGCCACCAGTGATTCTGTAGCGGGAAGAGACTACAATGAGCAGTTCTTC. Its translation: CATSDSVAGRDYNEQFF.

This clonotype was counted between two and nine times. V usage is TRBV4-1 and J usage is TRBJ2-5; TRBD2 matches 7 bases. Germline trimming cut 6 bases from V and 7 bases from J; bases unmatched to any gene: 8. There are 13 residues in the CDR3. Germline CDR1 MGHRA, CDR2 YSYEKL. Here the CDR3 reads CASSRDGGGTQYF. In DNA, the CDR3 is TGCGCCAGCAGTCGTGACGGCGGGGGGACCCAGTACTTC.

This clonotype occurred many times. The J gene is TRBJ1-1, the V gene TRBV5-6; 8 bases map to TRBD1. The CDR3 loop spans 15 amino acids. Germline V gene data show CDR1 as SGHDT and CDR2 as YYEEEE. Trimming cost V 4 bases and J 4 bases; bases outside gene matches: 9. CDR3 sequence: CASSVGQGSITEAFF. CDR3 nucleotide sequence: TGTGCCAGCAGCGTTGGACAGGGTTCCATCACTGAAGCTTTCTTT.

V is TRBV29-1 and J is TRBJ2-3; a weak D match, TRBD1 (5 bases). The CDR3 is made up of 12 amino acids. The germline V gene encodes CDR1 SQVTM and CDR2 ANQGSEA. Trimming took off 4 bases at V and 4 bases at J, with 9 bases between the two ends. The CDR3 nucleotides are TGCAGCGTTGTAGGGGCTGCAGATACGCAGTATTTT. It codes for CSVVGAADTQYF.

This clonotype was counted only a few times. The J gene is TRBJ2-5, the V gene TRBV7-6; D gene ambiguous. Trimming removed 2 bases from V and 5 bases from J, with 9 bases in between. Germline lookup yields CDR1 SGHVS and CDR2 FNYEAQ. The CDR3 spans 13 residues. CDR3 residues: CASSLKVQETQYF. CDR3 nucleotide sequence: TGTGCCAGCAGCTTAAAGGTTCAGGAGACCCAGTACTTC.